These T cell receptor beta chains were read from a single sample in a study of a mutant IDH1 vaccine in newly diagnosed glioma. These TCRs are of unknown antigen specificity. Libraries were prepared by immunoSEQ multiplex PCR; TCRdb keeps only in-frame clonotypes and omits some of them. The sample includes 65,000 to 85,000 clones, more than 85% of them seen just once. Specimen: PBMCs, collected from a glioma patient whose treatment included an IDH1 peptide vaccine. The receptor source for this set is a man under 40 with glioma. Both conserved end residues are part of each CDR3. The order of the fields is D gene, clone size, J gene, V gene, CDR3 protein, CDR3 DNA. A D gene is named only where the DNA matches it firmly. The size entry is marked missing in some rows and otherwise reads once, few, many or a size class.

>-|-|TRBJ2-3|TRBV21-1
CASSYWEAAGEEYF
TGTGCCAGCAGCTACTGGGAGGCGGCGGGAGAAGAGTATTTT
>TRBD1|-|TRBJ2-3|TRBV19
CASSPDRASTDTQYF
TGTGCCAGTAGTCCTGACAGGGCAAGCACAGATACGCAGTATTTT
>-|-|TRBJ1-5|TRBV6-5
CASSYGGAQPQHF
TGTGCCAGCAGTTACGGGGGAGCTCAGCCCCAGCATTTT
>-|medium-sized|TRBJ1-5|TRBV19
CASSIRVRNQEAQHF
TGTGCCAGTAGTATCCGGGTCCGGAACCAAGAGGCCCAGCATTTT
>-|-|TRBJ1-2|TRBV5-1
CASSLAQGGALYGYTF
TGCGCCAGCAGCTTGGCCCAAGGGGGGGCCCTCTATGGCTACACCTTC
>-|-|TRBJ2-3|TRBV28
CASTPWSGTDTQYF
TGTGCCAGCACCCCATGGTCCGGCACAGATACGCAGTATTTT
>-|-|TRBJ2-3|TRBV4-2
CASSQEVRGDGDTQYF
TGTGCCAGCAGCCAAGAGGTCAGGGGGGATGGGGATACGCAGTATTTT
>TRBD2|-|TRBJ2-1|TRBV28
CASGTAGRGYNEQFF
TGTGCCAGCGGAACAGCGGGAAGAGGCTACAATGAGCAGTTCTTC
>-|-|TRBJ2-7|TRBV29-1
CSVGMSVGEQYF
TGCAGCGTTGGGATGAGCGTGGGGGAGCAGTACTTC
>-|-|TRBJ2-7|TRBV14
CASSQRAGGSYEQYF
TGTGCCAGCAGCCAACGAGCGGGCGGGTCCTACGAGCAGTACTTC
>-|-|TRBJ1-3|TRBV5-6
CASSRPGTLSSGNTIYF
TGTGCCAGCAGCCGCCCCGGGACTCTCAGCTCTGGAAACACCATATATTTT
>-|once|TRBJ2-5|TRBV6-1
CASRVLRGTETQYF
TGTGCCAGCAGGGTTCTTAGAGGGACAGAGACCCAGTACTTC
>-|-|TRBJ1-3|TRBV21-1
CASSRGGPSSGNTIYF
TGTGCCAGCAGCAGAGGAGGACCGAGCTCTGGAAACACCATATATTTT
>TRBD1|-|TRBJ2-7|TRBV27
CASSPGQHGEQYF
TGTGCCAGCAGTCCGGGACAGCACGGTGAGCAGTACTTC
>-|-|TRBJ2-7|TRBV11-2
CAGFGSSYEQYF
TGTGCCGGCTTTGGCAGCTCCTACGAGCAGTACTTC
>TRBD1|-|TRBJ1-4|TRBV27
CASSLLSRTGGNEKLFF
TGTGCCAGCAGTTTATTATCCCGGACAGGGGGTAATGAAAAACTGTTTTTT
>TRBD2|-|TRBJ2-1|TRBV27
CASSRSGRSSYNEQFF
TGTGCCAGCAGCCGTAGCGGGAGGAGCTCCTACAATGAGCAGTTCTTC
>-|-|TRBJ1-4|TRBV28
CASSTGHTNEKLFF
TGTGCCAGCAGTACGGGACATACTAATGAAAAACTGTTTTTT
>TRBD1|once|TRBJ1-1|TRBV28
CASSFPKGAPYTEAFF
TGTGCCAGCAGTTTCCCCAAGGGGGCGCCATACACTGAAGCTTTCTTT
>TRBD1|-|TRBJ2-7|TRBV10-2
CASRGQGLIEQYF
TGCGCCAGCAGGGGACAGGGGTTAATCGAGCAGTACTTC